Listed below are T cell receptor beta chains from one sample, sequenced in a study. TCRdb recomputed calls from the RT-PCR reads with MiXCR, one row per CDR3 protein. The table has about 680,000 distinct CDR3 sequences, about 14% seen once. The source material was memory CD4+ T cells from blood. Receptors were obtained from a female donor in good health, serving as a healthy control. The CDR3 runs from the conserved cysteine through the conserved F or W. The D gene is left open where the match is weak. Clone size appears in some rows only: once, few, many, or a class for an expanded clone.

v_call	clone_size	d_call	j_call	cdr3_nt	cdr3_aa
TRBV7-2	.	TRBD2	TRBJ2-7	TGTGCCAGCAGCAAGGGGACTAGCGGAATATACGAGCAGTACTTC	CASSKGTSGIYEQYF
TRBV4-2	.	.	TRBJ1-4	TGTGCCAGCAGCCAAGGCCACGGCAGGGGTAATGAAAAACTGTTTTTT	CASSQGHGRGNEKLFF
TRBV5-1	.	.	TRBJ1-1	TGCGCCAGCAGCATGATGACTCCGAACACTGAAGCTTTCTTT	CASSMMTPNTEAFF
TRBV5-4	few	.	TRBJ2-3	TGTGCCAGCAGCTTTCGGACAGAACCTAGCACAGATACGCAGTATTTT	CASSFRTEPSTDTQYF
TRBV20-1	.	TRBD1	TRBJ2-7	TGCAGTGCTAGGGGGGATCGGGACAGCTACGAGCAGTACTTC	CSARGDRDSYEQYF
TRBV28	many	.	TRBJ1-1	TGTGCCAGCAGTTTGTTGAACACTGAAGCTTTCTTT	CASSLLNTEAFF
TRBV20-1	.	TRBD1	TRBJ2-5	TGCAGTGCAGGGGACAGGGGAAAAGAGACCCAGTACTTC	CSAGDRGKETQYF
TRBV23-1	many	TRBD1	TRBJ1-5	TGCGCCAGCAGTCAAACAGGGGGTAGGCCCCAGCATTTT	CASSQTGGRPQHF
TRBV3-1	.	TRBD1	TRBJ1-6	TGTGCCAGCACGGACAGGGATAATTCACCCCTCCACTTT	CASTDRDNSPLHF
TRBV12-5	few	TRBD2	TRBJ2-7	TGTGCTAGTGGTTTGTCAGTGGGCGGGAGCCCTCACGAGCAGTACTTC	CASGLSVGGSPHEQYF
TRBV12-3/TRBV12-4	many	.	TRBJ2-3	TGTGCCAGCAGCCGCCCGAGCGGTACGCAGTATTTT	CASSRPSGTQYF
TRBV5-5	.	.	TRBJ1-1	TGTGCCAGCAGCCAAGGATTCGAGACTGAAGCTTTCTTT	CASSQGFETEAFF
TRBV29-1	few	.	TRBJ1-5	TGCAGCGTTGAGGCACCGAATCAGCCCCAGCATTTT	CSVEAPNQPQHF
TRBV11-2	many	.	TRBJ2-7	TGTGCCAGCAGCTCCCAGGCTGGGGACGAGCAGTACTTC	CASSSQAGDEQYF
TRBV28	few	.	TRBJ2-3	TGTGCCAGCAAGATAAAGGGAGATACGCAGTATTTT	CASKIKGDTQYF
TRBV10-1	.	TRBD1	TRBJ1-2	TGCGCCAGCAGTATCGGACAGGGGAGAGGCTACACCTTC	CASSIGQGRGYTF
TRBV7-2	few	TRBD1	TRBJ1-2	TGTGCCAGCAGCTCAGCTTGGGGACAGGGGGTCTATGGCTACACCTTC	CASSSAWGQGVYGYTF
TRBV5-1	few	.	TRBJ1-1	TGCGCCAGCAGCTTACGGGCGCAGGATACTGAAGCTTTCTTT	CASSLRAQDTEAFF
TRBV10-3	many	.	TRBJ1-1	TGTGCCATCAGTGGGACGGCCAACACTGAAGCTTTCTTT	CAISGTANTEAFF
TRBV2	few	.	TRBJ1-2	TGTGCCAGCAGGGCGTACGGGCTTCCCGAGTCCAGCTACACCTTC	CASRAYGLPESSYTF
TRBV6-5	.	.	TRBJ2-1	TGTGCCAGCATGGCAACCTACAATGAGCAGTTCTTC	CASMATYNEQFF
TRBV6-1	few	.	TRBJ2-3	TGTGCCAGCAGTGATGATATCGGCACAGATACGCAGTATTTT	CASSDDIGTDTQYF
TRBV5-6	few	.	TRBJ1-4	TGTGCCAGCAGCTTGGCCGGCGGAACGACTAATGAAAAACTGTTTTTT	CASSLAGGTTNEKLFF
TRBV20-1	few	.	TRBJ2-5	TGCAGTGCTAGAGCCTCGGAAGCCGTCAATCAAGAGACCCAGTACTTC	CSARASEAVNQETQYF
TRBV10-3	many	.	TRBJ2-7	TGTGCCATCGGCAGCATTGAGGGGAACTACGAGCAGTACTTC	CAIGSIEGNYEQYF
TRBV18	many	.	TRBJ1-1	TGTGCCAGCTCACCACGTGGGGCTCCGAACACTGAAGCTTTCTTT	CASSPRGAPNTEAFF
TRBV20-1	many	.	TRBJ2-1	TGCAGTACCTTCTCGGTGGGGGCGTTCGACAATGAGCAGTTCTTC	CSTFSVGAFDNEQFF
TRBV12-3/TRBV12-4	few	.	TRBJ2-7	TGTGCCAGCAGTCCAACCAGGGGCTTAGAGCAGTACTTC	CASSPTRGLEQYF
TRBV20-1	many	.	TRBJ1-2	TGCAGTGCTGATTTCTTGGCGGGTGGCTACACCTTC	CSADFLAGGYTF
TRBV6-1	few	.	TRBJ1-5	TGTGCCAGCAGTCGCGGGGGGCTTAGTGAGCCCCAGCATTTT	CASSRGGLSEPQHF
TRBV20-1	few	.	TRBJ2-4	TGCAGTGCTCGGACCTTGGGCACATACATTCAGTACTTC	CSARTLGTYIQYF
TRBV7-2	.	.	TRBJ2-7	TGTGCCAGCAGCTTAGCGCCGTCCAATCACGAGCAGTACTTC	CASSLAPSNHEQYF
TRBV28	few	TRBD1	TRBJ1-1	TGTGCCAGCAGTTTGTCAGGGGGCGCGTACACTGAAGCTTTCTTT	CASSLSGGAYTEAFF
TRBV7-2	.	.	TRBJ2-5	TGTGCCAGCAGCCCCCCCCGGGGCGGCAGCCAAGAGACCCAGTACTTC	CASSPPRGGSQETQYF
TRBV20-1	few	.	TRBJ2-2	TGCAGTGCTAGAGTAGAGGCGAACACCGGGGAGCTGTTTTTT	CSARVEANTGELFF
TRBV20-1	.	TRBD1	TRBJ2-4	TGCAGTGCTCAAAGCCGGACAGGGGGCTTAGCCAAAAACATTCAGTACTTC	CSAQSRTGGLAKNIQYF
TRBV6-5	.	.	TRBJ2-7	TGTGCCAGCAGTTACTCGGGGGTAGGGGGGTCCCTTGTTTACGAGCAGTACTTC	CASSYSGVGGSLVYEQYF
TRBV7-2	.	TRBD2	TRBJ2-5	TGTGCCAGCAGCTTAGTTGGACTAGCGGCCACGCCCCAAGAGACCCAGTACTTC	CASSLVGLAATPQETQYF
TRBV19	.	.	TRBJ2-7	TGTGCCAGTAGCGGGGACAAGGCCCGGGAGCAGTACTTC	CASSGDKAREQYF
TRBV4-2	many	.	TRBJ2-1	TGTGCCAGCAGCGCCACGGGGAGCTCCTACAATGAGCAGTTCTTC	CASSATGSSYNEQFF
TRBV15	few	.	TRBJ2-7	TGTGCCACCAGCAGTAGCAATTCCTACGAGCAGTACTTC	CATSSSNSYEQYF
TRBV3-1	.	.	TRBJ1-5	TGTGCCAGCAGCCCACTTCAGGGCACCAATCAGCCCCAGCATTTT	CASSPLQGTNQPQHF
TRBV20-1	few	.	TRBJ1-2	TGCAGTGCTAGAGACGACAGAAACTATGGCTACACCTTC	CSARDDRNYGYTF
TRBV9	many	TRBD2	TRBJ2-1	TGTGCCAGCAGCGGGGGACTAGCGGGAGACAATGAGCAGTTCTTC	CASSGGLAGDNEQFF
TRBV20-1	many	TRBD1	TRBJ1-5	TGCAGTGCTAGAGATCCTACGACAGGGATGAATCAGCCCCAGCATTTT	CSARDPTTGMNQPQHF
TRBV4-3	.	.	TRBJ2-7	TGCGCCAGCAGCCAAGACCGAGCCCGGGGAAGCGAGCAGTACTTC	CASSQDRARGSEQYF
TRBV10-3	.	TRBD1	TRBJ2-7	TGTGCCGCGGCTCTTGGGACAGGGGACCTAAGCGAGCAGTACTTC	CAAALGTGDLSEQYF
TRBV5-6	many	TRBD2	TRBJ2-1	TGTGCCAGCAGGCCCCCAGGACTAGCGGGGTTAGAGCAGTTCTTC	CASRPPGLAGLEQFF